The rows below give T cell receptor beta chains drawn from one sample of a study of blood T cell repertoires in COVID-19. Libraries were prepared by immunoSEQ multiplex PCR; TCRdb keeps only in-frame clonotypes and omits some of them. The sample records approximately 250,000 clones, around 88% being singletons. The material sequenced was peripheral blood. Every receptor here comes from a man aged 30 to 39 with active or convalescent COVID-19. Each CDR3 is given with its conserved first and last residue. D genes are given only for firm matches. Clone sizes are given selectively: once, few, many, or a class where the clone is expanded.

13	.	TRBV6-6	.	TRBJ1-6	CASRLSRDSPLHF	TGTGCCAGCAGGTTATCTCGTGATTCACCCCTCCACTTT
16	.	TRBV18	.	TRBJ1-1	CASSPPRDYVNTEAFF	TGTGCCAGCTCACCACCGAGGGACTACGTGAACACTGAAGCTTTCTTT
14	.	TRBV25-1	.	TRBJ2-5	CASSPGQGRETQYF	TGTGCCAGCTCCCCGGGACAAGGACGAGAGACCCAGTACTTC
12	.	TRBV10-2	once	TRBJ2-7	CASSGNEYEQYF	TGCGCCAGCAGTGGCAATGAGTACGAGCAGTACTTC
11	.	TRBV20-1	.	TRBJ2-7	CSASTSYEQYF	TGCAGTGCTAGTACTTCTTACGAGCAGTACTTC
16	.	TRBV29-1	once	TRBJ2-3	CSAEGAVDSGIDTQYF	TGCAGCGCTGAGGGAGCCGTGGACAGCGGCATAGATACGCAGTATTTT
12	TRBD1	TRBV29-1	.	TRBJ1-2	CSGGDRSYGYTF	TGCAGCGGGGGGGACAGATCATATGGCTACACCTTC
14	.	TRBV27	once	TRBJ2-5	CASSFTGSQETQYF	TGTGCCAGCAGTTTCACAGGTAGCCAAGAGACCCAGTACTTC
17	TRBD1	TRBV7-2	.	TRBJ2-7	CASSLSGTGYGSYEQYF	TGTGCCAGCAGCTTGTCCGGGACAGGGTATGGATCCTACGAGCAGTACTTC
14	TRBD1	TRBV6-5	.	TRBJ2-7	CASSLTGASYEQYF	TGTGCCAGCAGTTTGACAGGGGCCTCCTACGAGCAGTACTTC
14	.	TRBV19	.	TRBJ2-1	CASSKARDTTPGFF	TGTGCCAGTAGTAAGGCCCGGGACACGACACCCGGATTCTTC
16	TRBD1	TRBV7-2	.	TRBJ1-5	CASSLADPGQLQPQHF	TGTGCCAGCAGCTTAGCGGATCCGGGACAGTTACAGCCCCAGCATTTT
15	.	TRBV7-2	.	TRBJ2-3	CASSLLGSSTDTQYF	TGTGCCAGCAGCTTGCTTGGGAGTAGCACAGATACGCAGTATTTT
15	TRBD1	TRBV19	.	TRBJ2-1	CASSSTGGPNDEQFF	TGTGCCAGTAGTTCAACAGGGGGCCCCAACGATGAGCAGTTCTTC
12	.	TRBV5-6	.	TRBJ1-1	CASSLGTNEAFF	TGTGCCAGCAGCCTAGGGACAAATGAAGCTTTCTTT
13	TRBD1	TRBV10-3	.	TRBJ2-7	CAINGQGGYEQYF	TGTGCCATCAACGGACAGGGCGGGTACGAGCAGTACTTC
15	.	TRBV18	.	TRBJ1-4	CASSRQGATNEKLFF	TGTGCCAGCTCACGGCAGGGTGCAACTAATGAAAAACTGTTTTTT
15	TRBD1	TRBV19	.	TRBJ1-2	CASSGGGTGENRYTF	TGTGCCAGCAGCGGCGGGGGGACAGGGGAAAATCGCTACACCTTC
16	TRBD2	TRBV2	.	TRBJ2-3	CASSVPQRGAGDTQYF	TGTGCCAGCAGTGTACCGCAGCGGGGGGCCGGGGATACGCAGTATTTT
13	.	TRBV12-3/TRBV12-4	.	TRBJ2-1	CASSGEGAREQFF	TGTGCCAGCAGTGGGGAAGGGGCCCGGGAGCAGTTCTTC
13	.	TRBV18	.	TRBJ1-5	CASSPGGDQPQHF	TGTGCCAGCTCACCAGGGGGGGATCAGCCCCAGCATTTT
14	.	TRBV4-2	.	TRBJ1-2	CASSHDGGNYGYTF	TGTGCCAGCAGCCATGACGGAGGTAACTATGGCTACACCTTC
15	.	TRBV2	.	TRBJ1-2	CASSEGQGTNYGYTF	TGTGCCAGCAGTGAAGGCCAGGGTACGAACTATGGCTACACCTTC
12	.	TRBV29-1	.	TRBJ1-1	CSARTANTEAFF	TGCAGCGCAAGGACAGCCAACACTGAAGCTTTCTTT
16	TRBD1	TRBV5-1	.	TRBJ1-6	CASSLAGTVYGSPLHF	TGCGCCAGCAGCTTGGCCGGGACAGTTTATGGTTCACCCCTCCACTTT
13	TRBD1	TRBV29-1	.	TRBJ2-5	CSVAGTGSETQYF	TGCAGCGTTGCCGGGACAGGGTCAGAGACCCAGTACTTC
13	TRBD1	TRBV11-2	.	TRBJ1-2	CASSYEGTGGYTF	TGTGCCAGCAGCTACGAGGGGACAGGTGGCTACACCTTC
17	TRBD1	TRBV2	.	TRBJ1-5	CASSFRQGSPSNQPQHF	TGTGCCAGCAGTTTCCGACAGGGAAGTCCCAGCAATCAGCCCCAGCATTTT
17	TRBD2	TRBV14	.	TRBJ2-1	CASSDTSLAGFRNEQFF	TGTGCCAGCAGCGACACTTCACTAGCGGGGTTTAGGAATGAGCAGTTCTTC